The rows below give T cell receptor beta chains drawn from one sample of a study of T cell clonotyping in hematopoietic cell transplantation. TCRdb's table, derived via immunoSEQ multiplex PCR, lists solely in-frame clones and lacks some. Seen here are 15,000 to 20,000 clones, approximately 79% observed once, and the top ten hold roughly 14%. Sequencing was done on a sample of peripheral blood mononuclear cells. The origin of the receptors is a man aged 55 to 70 in good health. Some clones in this sample may be carry-over from other donors' samples. Each CDR3 is given with its conserved first and last residue. Each record gives: clone size, V gene, D gene, J gene, CDR3 protein, CDR3 DNA. The D gene is left open where the match is weak. A row's size may be missing; if present it is once, few, many or a size class.

clone size: -; V gene: TRBV15; D gene: TRBD1; J gene: TRBJ2-1; CDR3 protein: CATSRETGVRDEQFF; CDR3 DNA: TGTGCCACCAGCAGAGAGACAGGGGTGAGAGATGAGCAGTTCTTC
clone size: -; V gene: TRBV5-6; D gene: -; J gene: TRBJ2-2; CDR3 protein: CASSWSSGEPFF; CDR3 DNA: TGTGCCAGCAGCTGGAGTTCCGGGGAGCCGTTTTTT
clone size: -; V gene: TRBV19; D gene: TRBD1; J gene: TRBJ1-5; CDR3 protein: CATNTGVEDQPQHF; CDR3 DNA: TGTGCCACCAATACAGGGGTAGAGGATCAGCCCCAGCATTTT
clone size: few; V gene: TRBV5-1; D gene: -; J gene: TRBJ2-5; CDR3 protein: CASSSTSGETQYF; CDR3 DNA: TGCGCCAGCAGCTCGACATCGGGCGAGACCCAGTACTTC
clone size: -; V gene: TRBV19; D gene: -; J gene: TRBJ1-6; CDR3 protein: CASSIAQSNSPLHF; CDR3 DNA: TGTGCCAGTAGTATAGCACAGAGTAATTCACCCCTCCACTTT
clone size: -; V gene: TRBV5-6; D gene: -; J gene: TRBJ1-3; CDR3 protein: CASSLYTMSSGNTIYF; CDR3 DNA: TGTGCCAGCAGCTTGTATACGATGAGCTCTGGAAACACCATATATTTT
clone size: -; V gene: TRBV19; D gene: -; J gene: TRBJ2-5; CDR3 protein: CASSIASQGWETQYF; CDR3 DNA: TGTGCCAGTAGTATAGCAAGCCAGGGCTGGGAGACCCAGTACTTC
clone size: -; V gene: TRBV28; D gene: -; J gene: TRBJ2-7; CDR3 protein: CASSSRSLYEQYF; CDR3 DNA: TGTGCCAGCAGCTCCCGCAGCCTCTACGAGCAGTACTTC
clone size: -; V gene: TRBV4-2; D gene: TRBD1; J gene: TRBJ1-1; CDR3 protein: CASSQEGQGNTEAFF; CDR3 DNA: TGTGCCAGCAGCCAAGAAGGACAGGGGAACACTGAAGCTTTCTTT
clone size: -; V gene: TRBV6-5; D gene: TRBD1; J gene: TRBJ1-1; CDR3 protein: CASSYPKTGQAFF; CDR3 DNA: TGTGCCAGCAGTTACCCTAAGACAGGGCAAGCTTTCTTT
clone size: -; V gene: TRBV18; D gene: -; J gene: TRBJ2-1; CDR3 protein: CASSKGRRDHYNEQFF; CDR3 DNA: TGTGCCAGCTCGAAGGGACGAAGGGATCACTACAATGAGCAGTTCTTC
clone size: -; V gene: TRBV7-8; D gene: -; J gene: TRBJ2-1; CDR3 protein: CASSLVGTYNEQFF; CDR3 DNA: TGTGCCAGCAGCTTAGTGGGTACCTACAATGAGCAGTTCTTC
clone size: -; V gene: TRBV4-2; D gene: -; J gene: TRBJ1-4; CDR3 protein: CASSQVVTNEKLFF; CDR3 DNA: TGTGCCAGCAGCCAAGTAGTAACTAATGAAAAACTGTTTTTT
clone size: -; V gene: TRBV4-3; D gene: -; J gene: TRBJ2-6; CDR3 protein: CASSQGRFTGLYSGANVLTF; CDR3 DNA: TGCGCCAGCAGCCAAGGTCGTTTCACAGGACTTTACTCTGGGGCCAACGTCCTGACTTTC
clone size: -; V gene: TRBV5-4; D gene: -; J gene: TRBJ2-7; CDR3 protein: CASSLGGVAASYEQYF; CDR3 DNA: TGTGCCAGCAGCTTGGGGGGAGTGGCAGCTTCCTACGAGCAGTACTTC
clone size: -; V gene: TRBV2; D gene: TRBD2; J gene: TRBJ2-5; CDR3 protein: CASTGTTQETQYF; CDR3 DNA: TGTGCCAGCACCGGGACTACCCAAGAGACCCAGTACTTC
clone size: -; V gene: TRBV4-1; D gene: -; J gene: TRBJ2-7; CDR3 protein: CASSQFPGGDEQYF; CDR3 DNA: TGCGCCAGCAGCCAATTCCCTGGGGGCGACGAGCAGTACTTC
clone size: -; V gene: TRBV19; D gene: -; J gene: TRBJ2-1; CDR3 protein: CASSIGGEQFF; CDR3 DNA: TGTGCCAGTAGTATCGGCGGTGAGCAGTTCTTC